This T cell receptor beta chain was recovered during a study of blood T cell repertoires in COVID-19. Across the whole study: Acute and convalescent COVID-19 specimens originated in the United States, Italy and Spain. The cDNA or gDNA used as material had been derived from T cells, B-cell-depleted T cells, or PBMCs.

This clone was seen only a few times. The CDR3 contains 16 residues. V lost 4 bases and J lost 14; bases outside the gene matches: 14. Germline assignment: CDR1 SGHNT and CDR2 YYREEE (reference sequence). Original analysis: Reference gene primer amplification gave nucleated cell count estimates. Libraries were prepared by immunoSEQ multiplex PCR; TCRdb keeps only in-frame clonotypes and omits some of them. Clonal size and the V and J genes are those of that table, whereas D and trimming came from the DNA. The table lists about 230,000 clones, around 78% of them singletons. This clonotype originated in a woman in her seventies with active or convalescent COVID-19. Sequenced: peripheral blood. V is TRBV5-4 and J is TRBJ2-1, with 14 bases lining up with TRBD2. CDR3 coding DNA: TGTGCCAGCAGCCAAGCGACTAGCGGGAGGGGGTTGAAGGAGTTCTTC. It is translated as CASSQATSGRGLKEFF. The entire variable domain, with the rest obtained from reference TRBV5-4 and TRBJ2-1, is as follows: ETGVTQSPTHLIKTRGQQVTLRCSSQSGHNTVSWYQQALGQGPQFIFQYYREEENGRGNFPPRFSGLQFPNYSSELNVNALELDDSALYLCASSQATSGRGLKEFFGPGTRLTVL.